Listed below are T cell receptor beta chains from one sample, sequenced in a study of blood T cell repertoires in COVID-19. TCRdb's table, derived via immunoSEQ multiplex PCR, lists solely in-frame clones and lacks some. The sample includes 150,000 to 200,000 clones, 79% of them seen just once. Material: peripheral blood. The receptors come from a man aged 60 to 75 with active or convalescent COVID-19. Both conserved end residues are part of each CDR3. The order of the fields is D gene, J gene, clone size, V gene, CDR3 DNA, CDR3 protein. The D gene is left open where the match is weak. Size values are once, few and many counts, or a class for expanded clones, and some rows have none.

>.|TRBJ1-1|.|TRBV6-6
TGTGCCAGCATCCAGGACATTTACACTGAAGCTTTCTTT
CASIQDIYTEAFF
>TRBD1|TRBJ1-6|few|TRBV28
TGTGCCAGCAGTTCTACCTCGACAGGGACCTCCTATAATTCACCCCTCCACTTT
CASSSTSTGTSYNSPLHF
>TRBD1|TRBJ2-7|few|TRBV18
TGTGCCAGCTCACCACCAAGACAGGGAAACTACGAGCAGTACTTC
CASSPPRQGNYEQYF
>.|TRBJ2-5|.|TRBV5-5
TGTGCCAGCAGCTTCGGGTCGGAGACCCAGTACTTC
CASSFGSETQYF
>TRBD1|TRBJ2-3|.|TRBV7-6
TGTGCCAGCAGCTACCCGACAGGGGGCCGCACAGATACGCAGTATTTT
CASSYPTGGRTDTQYF
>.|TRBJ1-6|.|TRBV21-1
TGTGCCAGCAGCAACTGTCAGTGGAAGGAGATAAGCTCCTATAATTCACCCCTCCACTTT
CASSNCQWKEISSYNSPLHF
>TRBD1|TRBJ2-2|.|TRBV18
TGTGCCAGCTCAGACACAGGGGCGAACACCGGGGAGCTGTTTTTT
CASSDTGANTGELFF
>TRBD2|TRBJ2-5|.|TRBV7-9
TGTGCCAGCAGCCCCCAGACTAGCGGAAATGGCGCCCAGTACTTC
CASSPQTSGNGAQYF
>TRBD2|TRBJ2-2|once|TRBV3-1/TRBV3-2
TGTGCCAGCAGCCAAGGGCTAGCGGGAAACACCGGGGAGCTGTTTTTT
CASSQGLAGNTGELFF
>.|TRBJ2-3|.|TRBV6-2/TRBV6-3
TGTGCCAGCAGTGATTGGGGGCGTGAAGATACGCAGTATTTT
CASSDWGREDTQYF
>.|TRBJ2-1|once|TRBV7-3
TGTGCCAGCAGCTTGGGGTTAACGGGGGATGAGCAGTTCTTC
CASSLGLTGDEQFF
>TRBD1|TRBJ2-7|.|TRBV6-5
TGTGCCAGCAGAGCGGGACAGGGAGCCTACGAGCAGTACTTC
CASRAGQGAYEQYF
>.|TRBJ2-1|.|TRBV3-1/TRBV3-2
TGTGCCAGCAGCCAAGATTGGGGCGATGAGCAGTTCTTC
CASSQDWGDEQFF
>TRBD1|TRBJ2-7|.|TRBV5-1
TGCGCCAGCAGCGGGGACAGGGGGCGGTACGAGCAGTACTTC
CASSGDRGRYEQYF
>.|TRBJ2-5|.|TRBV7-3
TGTGCCAGCAGCCCAGGGGGGCCAGAGACCCAGTACTTC
CASSPGGPETQYF
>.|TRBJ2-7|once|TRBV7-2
TGTGCCAGCAGCTTAGCGACTAGATACGAGCAGTACTTC
CASSLATRYEQYF
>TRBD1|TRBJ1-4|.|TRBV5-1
TGCGCCAGCAGCATAAAACAGGGGCTTGGGGAAAAACTGTTTTTT
CASSIKQGLGEKLFF
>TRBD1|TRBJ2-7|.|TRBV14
TGTGCCAGCAGCCCAAAGGGGACAGGGGCCTTTTACTTCCCCTACGAGCAGTACTTC
CASSPKGTGAFYFPYEQYF
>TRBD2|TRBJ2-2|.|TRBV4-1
TGCGCCAGCAGCCCAGGACTAGCGGGAGGGCGCTTCGGTAACACCGGGGAGCTGTTTTTT
CASSPGLAGGRFGNTGELFF
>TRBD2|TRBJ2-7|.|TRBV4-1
TGCGCCAGCAGCCTAGTTCCCACTAGCGGGACTTCCTACGAGCAGTACTTC
CASSLVPTSGTSYEQYF
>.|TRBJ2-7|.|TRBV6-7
TGTGCCAGCAGTTACTCCAGGATCTATAGGTACGAGCAGTACTTC
CASSYSRIYRYEQYF
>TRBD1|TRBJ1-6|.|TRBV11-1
TGTGCCAGCAGTCGTCAGGGGGCGAATTCACCCCTCCACTTT
CASSRQGANSPLHF
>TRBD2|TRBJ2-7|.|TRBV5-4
TGTGCCAGCAGCCGCGGGACTAGTCCCTACGAGCAGTACTTC
CASSRGTSPYEQYF
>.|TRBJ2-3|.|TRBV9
TGTGCCAGCAGCGTCAAGCAGGGATTCACAGATACGCAGTATTTT
CASSVKQGFTDTQYF
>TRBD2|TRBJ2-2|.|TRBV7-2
TGTGCCAGCAGCTCCACTAGCGGGAGAGGGATCGGGGAGCTGTTTTTT
CASSSTSGRGIGELFF
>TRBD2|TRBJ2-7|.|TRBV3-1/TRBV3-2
TGTGCCAGCAGCCAAGATAAGGGGACTAGCGGAGTCTTCTCCATCTACGAGCAGTACTTC
CASSQDKGTSGVFSIYEQYF
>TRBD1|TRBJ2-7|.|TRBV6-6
TGTGCCAGCAGTCCCCCAGCCGGGACAGGGCTCAACGAGCAGTACTTC
CASSPPAGTGLNEQYF
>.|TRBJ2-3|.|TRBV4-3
TGCGCCAGCAGCCAAGATCCCGGGACTAGCACAGATACGCAGTATTTT
CASSQDPGTSTDTQYF
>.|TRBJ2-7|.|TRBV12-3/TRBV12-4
TGTGCCAGCAGTTCAGGGCTTTCCTACGAGCAGTACTTC
CASSSGLSYEQYF
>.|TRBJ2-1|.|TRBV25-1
TGTGCCAGCAGTGTGCGGGATTCCTACAATGAGCAGTTCTTC
CASSVRDSYNEQFF
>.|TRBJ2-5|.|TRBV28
TGTGCCAGCACCCAGCCCAGGGGAGAGACCCAGTACTTC
CASTQPRGETQYF
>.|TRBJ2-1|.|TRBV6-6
TGTGCCAGCAGTTCGTCCGCGGGGTCAGTGAATGAGCAGTTCTTC
CASSSSAGSVNEQFF
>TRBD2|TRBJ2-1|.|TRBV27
TGTGCCAGCAGTTTATTGGCTAGCGGGACCCCCCATGAGCAGTTCTTC
CASSLLASGTPHEQFF